The 9 T cell receptor beta chains below were found in one sample sequenced in a study of cytomegalovirus exposure and HLA in healthy donors. The PCR used 60 Vbeta and 13 Jbeta primers. Sequencing was performed with immunoSEQ multiplex PCR; in TCRdb, only in-frame clones are kept and a portion is missing. The profile shows about 120,000 clones, about 60% of them singletons. Sequenced material: PBMCs. These receptors were obtained from a man aged 35-49 years in good health and CMV-seropositive.

The chain combines TRBV20-1 with TRBJ2-3; D is uncertain. Trimming stripped 3 bases from V and 4 bases from J, with 5 bases between. Germline values: CDR1 DFQATT, CDR2 SNEGSKA (reference sequence). This CDR3 contains 11 residues. CDR3 sequence: CSASVSDTQYF. As DNA, the CDR3 is TGCAGTGCTAGTGTCTCAGATACGCAGTATTTT.

The V gene is TRBV30, the J gene TRBJ1-4, with D unresolved. In germline, CDR1 is GTSNPN, CDR2 SVGIG (reference sequence). The ends were cut back, 4 bases at V and 8 bases at J, with 14 bases in the middle. This CDR3 is 13 amino acids long. The CDR3 sequence is CAWKADGWEKLFF. CDR3 DNA: TGTGCCTGGAAGGCAGACGGGTGGGAAAAACTGTTTTTT.

This clone was detected a few times. The chain employs TRBV15 and TRBJ2-7, with TRBD2 matching over 14 bases. Germline V gene sequence: CDR1 LNHNV, CDR2 YYDKDF (reference sequence). The V segment lost 0 bases and the J segment 4 bases; nucleotides outside the gene matches: 11. CDR3 length: 19 amino acids. CDR3 in amino acids: CATSRDLGLAGASKYEQYF. CDR3 nucleotide sequence: TGTGCCACCAGCAGAGATTTGGGACTAGCGGGAGCTTCGAAGTACGAGCAGTACTTC.

This clone came up once. J is TRBJ2-3 and V is TRBV4-1; 9 nucleotides line up with TRBD2. The CDR3 covers 17 residues. CDR1 MGHRA and CDR2 YSYEKL come from the germline V gene. The ends lost 4 bases at V and 0 bases at J; junction bases unmatched: 8. The DNA of the CDR3 is TGCGCCAGCAGCCCCCGTCTAGCGGGGTCTAGCACAGATACGCAGTATTTT. Residues: CASSPRLAGSSTDTQYF.

The chain couples TRBV7-9 to TRBJ2-5; no clear D. V lost 5 bases, J lost 2 bases, and 18 bases lay in between. The V gene's germline CDR1 is SEHNR and CDR2 FQNEAQ (reference sequence). The CDR3 contains 16 residues. The CDR3 coding sequence is TGTGCCAGCAGCCCGCGACCGACAACGATTCAAGAGACCCAGTACTTC. Protein sequence: CASSPRPTTIQETQYF.

The V and J genes are TRBV30 and TRBJ1-1, with D possibly being TRBD1 (5 bases). Per germline, CDR1 GTSNPN and CDR2 SVGIG (reference sequence). V lost 3 bases, J lost 1 base, and 12 bases lay in between. The CDR3 extends over 14 amino acids. This CDR3 reads CAWRTRGGNTEAFF. DNA for the CDR3: TGTGCCTGGAGGACCCGGGGGGGGAACACTGAAGCTTTCTTT.

V gene TRBV7-2 combines with J gene TRBJ2-3; TRBD1 matches at 10 bases. CDR1 is SGHTA, CDR2 FQGNSA, per germline. V was pared by 6 bases and J by 4 bases, with 7 bases of the junction left unmatched. This CDR3 region has 15 residues. CDR3 protein: CASRWGQGRSDTQYF. In DNA, the CDR3 is TGTGCCAGCAGATGGGGACAGGGGAGGTCAGATACGCAGTATTTT.

The chain employs TRBV9 and TRBJ1-2; 7 nucleotides match TRBD1. Germline CDR1 reads SGDLS; CDR2 reads YYNGEE. The CDR3 runs to 12 residues. V lost 3 bases to trimming and J lost 8 bases; unmatched junction nucleotides: 4. The CDR3 loop reads CASSANRGGYTF. The CDR3, as DNA: TGTGCCAGCAGCGCGAACAGGGGAGGCTACACCTTC.

The rearrangement joins TRBV27 to TRBJ2-5, with 11 positions matching TRBD2. The V and J ends lost 4 bases and 6 bases, in that order; junction bases with no gene match: 10. The CDR3 is 16 residues long. Germline lookup yields CDR1 MNHEY and CDR2 SMNVEV (reference sequence). CDR3 amino acids: CASSSGTASGRKTQYF. As DNA, the CDR3 is TGTGCCAGCAGTTCTGGAACCGCTAGCGGGAGGAAGACCCAGTACTTC.